The clone carrying this T cell receptor beta chain was detected a few times. The CDR3 spans 16 residues. Germline V gene data show CDR1 as SGHDT and CDR2 as YYEEEE. V shed 1 base and J shed 1 base, with 13 bases lying between them. The authors ran the immunoSEQ assay, v3.0, at survey level. The table came from immunoSEQ multiplex PCR; TCRdb's copy has only in-frame clones and leaves some out. The table includes fewer than 35,000 clones, approximately 78% detected once. This entry is derived from a study of long-term antiretroviral therapy in people with HIV. The clonotype originates from a man aged 50-59 years with HIV. The sequencing here drew on unsorted PBMCs, taken 2.9 years after starting antiretroviral therapy. The chain employs TRBV5-6 and TRBJ2-3; D call uncertain. The CDR3 DNA sequence: TGTGCCAGCAGCTTGTTTCTGGCCGGAGGCACAGATACGCAGTATTTT. This gives the protein CASSLFLAGGTDTQYF.